These 24 T cell receptor beta chains were sequenced from one sample in a study of beta chain features in type 1 diabetes. Overall study findings and caveats: Moderate but significant shortening of TCRB CDR3s was recorded in all four CD4+ subsets from Type 1 diabetes patients.

All of the isolated RNA was reverse transcribed, so expressed TCRB transcripts were sequenced. Profiled with immunoSEQ multiplex PCR; TCRdb holds only in-frame clones, not every one. In the table there are nearly 350,000 clones, around 9% of which are singletons. For these TCRs, the target antigens are not known. The sequencing input was central memory CD4+ T cells from blood. Receptors originate from a man aged 30-40 years with type 1 diabetes.

This clone was recorded a few times. This rearrangement joins TRBV11-2 to TRBJ2-7; either TRBD1 or TRBD2 may fit D (6 bases each). CDR3 size: 15 residues. V shed 0 bases and J shed 2 bases, with 11 bases lying between them. Germline assignment: CDR1 SGHAT and CDR2 FQNNGV. Here the CDR3 reads CASSLDAGEAYEQYF. DNA for the CDR3: TGTGCCAGCAGCTTAGATGCAGGGGAGGCCTACGAGCAGTACTTC.

This clone was detected a few times. The sample has other DNA sequences that encode this CDR3 too. The chain recombines TRBV5-6 with TRBJ1-2, with D unclear. Trimming took off 2 bases at V and 6 bases at J, with 8 bases between the two ends. CDR3 length equals 12 residues. Germline CDR1 is SGHDT and CDR2 is YYEEEE. The CDR3 reads CASSLTGNGYTF. DNA for the CDR3: TGTGCCAGCAGCTTAACGGGGAATGGCTACACCTTC.

The rearrangement joins TRBV28 to TRBJ1-3, with D tentatively TRBD1 (5 bases). Per the germline V gene, CDR1 is MDHEN and CDR2 is SYDVKM. Between the trimmed V and J ends, which lost 8 bases and 3 bases, there was a span of 26 bases. The CDR3 length is 18 residues. Written as DNA, the CDR3 is TGTGCCAGCTGCGTCGGGGGGTTTGGGGAAAGGCTTGGAAACACCATATATTTT. It codes for CASCVGGFGERLGNTIYF.

The V and J genes are TRBV28 and TRBJ1-4; weak D call: TRBD1 (6 bases). Trimming removed 5 bases from V and 0 bases from J, with 16 bases in between. From germline, CDR1 is MDHEN and CDR2 SYDVKM. The CDR3 has 17 residues. The CDR3 coding sequence is TGTGCCAGCAGTCCTCTCCCGGGGGGCTCAACTAATGAAAAACTGTTTTTT. Residues: CASSPLPGGSTNEKLFF.

This chain connects TRBV7-2 to TRBJ2-7; TRBD2 agrees at 9 bases. CDR1 and CDR2 (germline): SGHTA, FQGNSA. After removal of 5 bases from V and 2 bases from J, the junction contained 7 bases not matched to a gene. The CDR3 covers 15 residues. CDR3 sequence: CASSHSERGAYEQYF. The CDR3 DNA reads as TGTGCCAGCAGCCACAGTGAGCGGGGGGCCTACGAGCAGTACTTC.

With regard to this clone: Different DNA sequences within this sample yield the same CDR3. The chain combines TRBV14 with TRBJ2-5; D unresolved. This CDR3 spans 12 amino acids. The germline V gene encodes CDR1 SGHDN and CDR2 FVKESK. With 3 bases removed from V and 4 bases from J, the gap between germline ends came to 6 bases. The CDR3 spells CASSQNGETQYF. CDR3 nucleotide sequence: TGTGCCAGCAGCCAGAATGGAGAGACCCAGTACTTC.

The chain recombines TRBV9 with TRBJ2-5; D might be TRBD1 or TRBD2, each matching 5 bases. The CDR3 is 15 amino acids. The germline gives CDR1 SGDLS, CDR2 YYNGEE. Trimming stripped 4 bases from V and 2 bases from J, with 15 bases between. Here the CDR3 reads CASSPNAGGQETQYF. The CDR3, as DNA: TGTGCCAGCAGCCCCAACGCTGGGGGACAAGAGACCCAGTACTTC.

The chain uses TRBV7-9 and TRBJ2-3, with TRBD2 as a possible D gene (5 bases). Looked up from germline, CDR1 is SEHNR and CDR2 is FQNEAQ (reference sequence). The CDR3 is 14 amino acids. V was trimmed by 1 base and J by 2 bases, leaving 7 bases between them. The CDR3 nucleotides are TGTGCCAGCAGCTTAGGACTAACCACAGATACGCAGTATTTT. This sequence encodes CASSLGLTTDTQYF.

This clone was observed a few times. V usage is TRBV28 and J usage is TRBJ1-6; 7 bases are a match to TRBD1. Trimming took 5 bases from V and 9 from J; bases not matched to a gene: 10. The CDR3 spans 15 residues. Germline V lookup: CDR1 MDHEN, CDR2 SYDVKM. In nucleotides, the CDR3 is TGTGCCAGCAGTCTCCTAGACAGGGTTGGTTCACCCCTCCACTTT. This gives the protein CASSLLDRVGSPLHF.

This clone was picked up a small number of times. This rearrangement joins TRBV7-2 to TRBJ2-5, with D uncertain. The CDR3 has 14 amino acids. The germline V and J ends were trimmed by 5 bases and 2 bases, with 12 bases remaining between them. Per the germline V gene, CDR1 is SGHTA and CDR2 is FQGNSA. The CDR3 DNA reads as TGTGCCAGCAGCATATCTAGGTTACAAGAGACCCAGTACTTC. Encoded protein: CASSISRLQETQYF.

The chain carries TRBV6-6 and TRBJ2-2, with 9 bases fitting TRBD2. V gave up 5 bases and J gave up 7 bases; unmatched junction bases: 8. This CDR3 region has 15 residues. Germline-derived CDR1 and CDR2 are MNHNY and SVGAGI (reference sequence). CDR3 bases: TGTGCCAGCAGTCCTCCGGGACTAGCAGTCGGGGAGCTGTTTTTT. Protein product: CASSPPGLAVGELFF.

V usage is TRBV11-2 and J usage is TRBJ1-1; TRBD1 is a possible D gene (6 bases). Germline CDR1 SGHAT, CDR2 FQNNGV. Trimming removed 1 base at V and 1 base at J, with 13 bases between. The CDR3 length is 16 residues. The CDR3 here is CASSLGSGQRNTEAFF. The CDR3 DNA reads TGTGCCAGCAGCTTAGGTTCTGGACAGAGGAACACTGAAGCTTTCTTT. Looking up the rest from reference TRBV11-2 and TRBJ1-1 gives the full variable domain: EAGVAQSPRYKIIEKRQSVAFWCNPISGHATLYWYQQILGQGPKLLIQFQNNGVVDDSQLPKDRFSAERLKGVDSTLKIQPAKLEDSAVYLCASSLGSGQRNTEAFFGQGTRLTVV.

This clone was seen only a few times. Other DNA sequences from this sample encode an identical CDR3 as well. The chain is built from TRBV5-1 and TRBJ2-1; D uncertain. Germline V CDR1 and CDR2: SGHRS, YFSETQ. CDR3 length equals 13 residues. V was clipped by 0 bases and J by 0 bases, with 1 base between them. CDR3 sequence reads: CASSLGSYNEQFF. DNA of the CDR3: TGCGCCAGCAGCTTGGGCTCCTACAATGAGCAGTTCTTC.

The CDR3 spells CASSSFSGQGAGGANVLTF. DNA for the CDR3: TGTGCCAGCAGCTCATTTTCGGGACAGGGGGCAGGTGGGGCCAACGTCCTGACTTTC. J is TRBJ2-6 and V is TRBV7-2; 12 positions match TRBD1. This CDR3 contains 19 residues. The germline gives CDR1 SGHTA, CDR2 FQGNSA. With V trimmed by 4 bases and J by 3 bases, 10 bases remained unmatched.

This chain joins TRBV5-1 and TRBJ1-1; 7 bases map to TRBD1. Germline trimming cut 0 bases from V and 5 bases from J; bases unmatched to any gene: 7. CDR3 length equals 15 residues. CDR1 SGHRS and CDR2 YFSETQ come from the germline V gene. CDR3 DNA sequence: TGCGCCAGCAGCTTGGATGGCAGGGGGAATACTGAAGCTTTCTTT. Amino acid sequence: CASSLDGRGNTEAFF.

This clone was observed at least ten times. V and J are TRBV27 and TRBJ1-3, with D perhaps matching TRBD1 (5 bases). The V gene's germline CDR1 is MNHEY and CDR2 SMNVEV (reference sequence). V shed 6 bases and J shed 2 bases, with 14 bases lying between them. The CDR3 covers 15 residues. The CDR3 DNA reads TGTGCCAGCAGCCGCGATCGGGGGGCTGGAAACACCATATATTTT. Its translation is CASSRDRGAGNTIYF.

The chain recombines TRBV14 with TRBJ1-4; 7 bases line up with TRBD1. The J segment lost 4 bases and the V segment lost 4 bases, leaving 6 bases of the junction unmatched. This CDR3 comprises 15 residues. Germline CDR1 reads SGHDN; CDR2 reads FVKESK. The CDR3 DNA reads TGTGCCAGCAGCCGGCGACAGGGTGGTAATGAAAAACTGTTTTTT. This sequence encodes CASSRRQGGNEKLFF.

This clone was found a few times. The chain uses TRBV5-6 and TRBJ2-3; 12 nucleotides line up with TRBD1. The CDR3 sequence is 14 residues long. Germline values: CDR1 SGHDT, CDR2 YYEEEE. The trim removed 5 bases at V and 6 bases at J, leaving 4 bases unmatched. The CDR3 protein is CASRTGTGGDTQYF. As DNA, the CDR3 is TGTGCCAGCAGAACCGGGACAGGGGGCGATACGCAGTATTTT.

The rearrangement uses TRBV28 and TRBJ2-4; 8 bases align to TRBD1. Looked up from germline, CDR1 is MDHEN and CDR2 is SYDVKM. Trimming at V came to 5 bases and at J to 3 bases, leaving 0 bases not matched to a gene. This CDR3 is built from 13 residues. CDR3 protein: CASSGTGKNIQYF. The CDR3 nucleotides are TGTGCCAGCAGTGGGACAGGCAAAAACATTCAGTACTTC.

This clone was seen a few times. The chain links TRBV6-5 to TRBJ1-1, with TRBD1 matching 8 bases. With V trimmed by 0 bases and J by 3 bases, 3 bases remained unmatched. This CDR3 comprises 15 residues. Germline V gene sequence: CDR1 MNHEY, CDR2 SVGAGI. This chain's CDR3 is CASSYSETGDTEAFF. The CDR3 DNA is TGTGCCAGCAGTTACTCGGAGACAGGGGACACTGAAGCTTTCTTT.

This chain uses TRBV29-1 with TRBJ1-2; a weak D match, TRBD1 (5 bases). Per the germline V gene, CDR1 is SQVTM and CDR2 is ANQGSEA. V dropped 3 bases and J dropped 8 bases, with 13 bases sitting between them. The CDR3 length is 12 residues. The CDR3 DNA reads as TGCAGCGTTGATTCGGGGCAAGGGGGCTACACCTTC. Encoded protein: CSVDSGQGGYTF.

CDR3 sequence (DNA): TGTGCCAGCAGCTTAGCGTTGATATTTATCGGGACAACTAATGAAAAACTGTTTTTT. It is translated as CASSLALIFIGTTNEKLFF. This rearrangement joins TRBV7-9 to TRBJ1-4; D is ambiguous. The germline V and J ends were trimmed by 0 bases and 0 bases, with 17 bases remaining between them. Germline-derived CDR1 and CDR2 are SEHNR and FQNEAQ (reference sequence). The CDR3 is 19 amino acids.

The chain has TRBV7-2 and TRBJ2-2; 7 bases are shared with TRBD1. With V trimmed by 5 bases and J by 5 bases, 8 bases remained unmatched. The CDR3 has 15 residues. Germline V gives CDR1 SGHTA, CDR2 FQGNSA. This chain's CDR3 is CASSPGTALTGELFF. The CDR3 region has the DNA TGTGCCAGCAGCCCTGGGACAGCACTTACCGGGGAGCTGTTTTTT.

This clone has more than one count but fewer than ten. The chain recombines TRBV7-6 with TRBJ2-3; 10 nucleotides align to TRBD2. CDR3 length: 17 residues. With 4 bases clipped from V and 3 bases from J, the junction kept 10 bases outside the gene matches. Germline lookup yields CDR1 SGHVS and CDR2 FNYEAQ. In DNA, the CDR3 is TGTGCCAGCAGCTCTGGGGCTAGCGGGGGCCGGACAGATACGCAGTATTTT. As protein: CASSSGASGGRTDTQYF. Full variable domain (outside the CDR3, taken from reference TRBV7-6 and TRBJ2-3): GAGVSQSPRYKVTKRGQDVALRCDPISGHVSLYWYRQALGQGPEFLTYFNYEAQQDKSGLPNDRFSAERPEGSISTLTIQRTEQRDSAMYRCASSSGASGGRTDTQYFGPGTRLTVL.